The 10 T cell receptor beta chains presented below share a single source sample, sequenced in a study of T cell responses to AZD1222 COVID-19 vaccine. The data were produced by immunoSEQ multiplex PCR, yet TCRdb's version contains in-frame clones alone and is incomplete. The top ten clones hold 1.5% to 2% of a sample with about 120,000 clones, 92% of them seen once. The source was peripheral blood, collected on day 0 of AZD1222 vaccination. These receptor sequences come from an adult in good health.

The gene calls are TRBV19 and TRBJ1-4; tentative D call: TRBD1 (5 bases). Germline CDR1 reads LNHDA; CDR2 reads SQIVND (reference sequence). This CDR3 contains 14 residues. Trimming removed 5 bases at V and 6 bases at J, with 13 bases between. The CDR3 spells CASSQWDQHEKLFF. The CDR3 bases are TGTGCCAGTAGTCAGTGGGACCAACATGAAAAACTGTTTTTT.

Comments on this clone: An end of the junction differs from the germline gene, which may be a read error. This sample includes further DNA sequences coding for the same CDR3. The chain is built from TRBV18 and TRBJ1-2; TRBD1 is a possible D gene (5 bases). The CDR3 runs to 16 residues. Germline loops: CDR1 KGHSH, CDR2 LQKENI. The CDR3 DNA is TGTGCCAGCTCGCCACTCTGGGGGAGGGATGGCTATGGCTACACCTTC. This encodes CASSPLWGRDGYGYTF.

CDR3 protein: CASSPAGVGETQYF. The CDR3 DNA reads TGTGCCAGCAGCCCCGCCGGGGTCGGGGAGACCCAGTACTTC. This chain connects TRBV7-3 to TRBJ2-5, with D tentatively TRBD2 (5 bases). V dropped 5 bases and J dropped 5 bases, with 15 bases sitting between them. Germline CDR1 is SGHTA and CDR2 is FQGTGA. This CDR3 has 14 amino acids.

The J gene is TRBJ1-1, the V gene TRBV27; D may be TRBD1 (5 bases). Trimming stripped 5 bases from V and 1 base from J, with 8 bases between. There are 13 residues in the CDR3. From germline, CDR1 is MNHEY and CDR2 SMNVEV (reference sequence). CDR3 sequence: CASSQTENTEAFF. CDR3 nucleotides: TGTGCCAGCAGTCAGACAGAGAACACTGAAGCTTTCTTT.

The chain joins TRBV15 to TRBJ1-2; 7 bases map to TRBD1. V lost 3 bases and J lost 2; bases outside the gene matches: 6. CDR3 length: 15 amino acids. The V gene's germline CDR1 is LNHNV and CDR2 YYDKDF (reference sequence). The CDR3 nucleotides are TGTGCCACCAGCAGGGCGGGCAGGGGGAACTATGGCTACACCTTC. This gives the protein CATSRAGRGNYGYTF.

Concerning this clone: Distinct nucleotide sequences in the sample also encode this CDR3. The chain links TRBV6-2 or TRBV6-3 to TRBJ1-1; D gene unclear. Germline values: CDR1 MNHEY, CDR2 SVGEGT. The CDR3 loop spans 13 amino acids. V was shortened by 3 bases and J by 5 bases, with 10 bases between the two germline ends. For the CDR3, the DNA is TGTGCCAGCAGTTATTCGGGAGGGACTGAAGCTTTCTTT. Translation gives CASSYSGGTEAFF.

The chain has TRBV18 and TRBJ1-2; D ambiguous. CDR1 and CDR2 (germline): KGHSH, LQKENI. Trimming stripped 3 bases from V and 10 bases from J, with 15 bases between. The CDR3 covers 13 residues. For the CDR3, the DNA is TGTGCCAGCTCACCCCCTTCCGCCTCATCCTACACCTTC. This sequence encodes CASSPPSASSYTF.

The V gene is TRBV30, the J gene TRBJ2-5; D is unresolved. This CDR3 comprises 13 residues. V was clipped by 0 bases and J by 5 bases, with 10 bases between them. Germline lookup yields CDR1 GTSNPN and CDR2 SVGIG (reference sequence). CDR3 nucleotide sequence: TGTGCCTGGAGTGTACGGCGTGGTGAGACCCAGTACTTC. Its translation: CAWSVRRGETQYF.

V and J are TRBV19 and TRBJ1-1; no reliable D call. The CDR3 is made up of 13 amino acids. Germline loops: CDR1 LNHDA, CDR2 SQIVND (reference sequence). V dropped 5 bases and J dropped 1 base, with 8 bases sitting between them. The CDR3 nucleotides read TGTGCCAGTAGTTACCCCCGGAACACTGAAGCTTTCTTT. Translating gives CASSYPRNTEAFF.

This clone was detected only a few times. This chain uses TRBV6-2 or TRBV6-3 with TRBJ2-7; 7 positions match TRBD2. The germline V gene has CDR1 MNHEY and CDR2 SVGEGT. The CDR3 contains 12 residues. V shed 4 bases and J 7 bases; nucleotides not matched to a gene: 4. The CDR3, as DNA: TGTGCCAGCAGTTGGTCGGGGGGTGAGCAGTACGTC. This gives the protein CASSWSGGEQYV.